These 30 T cell receptor beta chains were all obtained from the same sample, sequenced in a study of T cell responses to AZD1222 COVID-19 vaccine. Clones were sequenced by immunoSEQ multiplex PCR, and TCRdb holds only the in-frame ones, with some missing. Of under 110,000 clones listed, approximately 86% are singletons. The starting material was peripheral blood, obtained on day 0 of AZD1222 vaccination. The receptor source for this set is an adult in good health.

The chain links TRBV5-4 to TRBJ1-1, with D perhaps matching TRBD1 (6 bases). Per the germline V gene, CDR1 is SGHNT and CDR2 is YYREEE (reference sequence). The CDR3 extends over 15 amino acids. Trimming took 3 bases from V and 3 from J, leaving 15 bases between them. Here the CDR3 DNA reads TGTGCCAGCAGCTCCGGGACACCGAGGGACACTGAAGCTTTCTTT. Amino acid sequence: CASSSGTPRDTEAFF.

The chain is built from TRBV28 and TRBJ1-6; a possible D gene is TRBD1 (5 bases). V was pared by 2 bases and J by 9 bases, with 20 bases between. Per germline, CDR1 MDHEN and CDR2 SYDVKM. The CDR3 sequence is 17 residues long. The CDR3 sequence is CASSLTLPLGTSSPLHF. The CDR3 DNA follows: TGTGCCAGCAGTTTAACCCTCCCGCTGGGGACGTCTTCACCCCTCCACTTT.

The chain has TRBV7-9 and TRBJ2-3; D unclear. CDR1 is SEHNR, CDR2 FQNEAQ, per germline (reference sequence). The CDR3 spans 14 residues. Trimming cost V 2 bases and J 6 bases, with 12 bases left between them. For the CDR3, the DNA is TGTGCCAGCAGCTTACTAACGCCGCGGGATACGCAGTATTTT. Protein product: CASSLLTPRDTQYF. Combining the CDR3 with reference TRBV7-9 and TRBJ2-3 gives the whole variable domain DTGVSQNPRHKITKRGQNVTFRCDPISEHNRLYWYRQTLGQGPEFLTYFQNEAQLEKSRLLSDRFSAERPKGSFSTLEIQRTEQGDSAMYLCASSLLTPRDTQYFGPGTRLTVL.

J is TRBJ1-5 and V is TRBV18; TRBD1 is a possible D gene (5 bases). The CDR3 consists of 15 residues. Germline V gives CDR1 KGHSH, CDR2 LQKENI. V lost 5 bases to trimming and J lost 2 bases, with 13 bases between them. This CDR3 reads CASSVGVLGNQPQHF. In nucleotides, the CDR3 is TGTGCCAGCTCAGTAGGGGTGTTGGGCAATCAGCCCCAGCATTTT. Together with reference TRBV18 and TRBJ1-5, the CDR3 gives the full variable domain: NAGVMQNPRHLVRRRGQEARLRCSPMKGHSHVYWYRQLPEEGLKFMVYLQKENIIDESGMPKERFSAEFPKEGPSILRIQQVVRGDSAAYFCASSVGVLGNQPQHFGDGTRLSIL.

The rearrangement uses TRBV6-5 and TRBJ2-7, with 10 bases lining up with TRBD1. Per the germline V gene, CDR1 is MNHEY and CDR2 is SVGAGI. This CDR3 is 16 amino acids long. V was clipped by 0 bases and J by 2 bases; unmatched bases: 4. CDR3 DNA sequence: TGTGCCAGCAGTTACTCCGGGACAGGGGCTGCCTACGAGCAGTACTTC. Its protein is CASSYSGTGAAYEQYF.

A single count supports this clone. This chain connects TRBV29-1 to TRBJ2-1, with TRBD2 identical over 11 bases. V shed 4 bases and J 9 bases; nucleotides not matched to a gene: 8. This CDR3 comprises 14 residues. Per the germline V gene, CDR1 is SQVTM and CDR2 is ANQGSEA. The CDR3 sequence: CSVVLAGGPSEQFF. For the CDR3, the DNA is TGCAGCGTTGTCTTAGCGGGAGGGCCGAGTGAGCAGTTCTTC.

V is TRBV29-1 and J is TRBJ2-3, with 8 bases matching TRBD2. Germline lookup yields CDR1 SQVTM and CDR2 ANQGSEA. V dropped 8 bases and J dropped 3; count of bases not matched to a gene: 10. The CDR3 has 14 residues. CDR3 protein: CSSDGGLATDTQYF. The CDR3, as DNA: TGCAGCTCCGACGGTGGACTAGCAACAGATACGCAGTATTTT.

This clone was seen a handful of times. The chain employs TRBV18 and TRBJ1-5; D not certain. The CDR3 covers 13 residues. V was trimmed by 3 bases and J by 7 bases, leaving 10 bases between them. CDR1 and CDR2 (germline): KGHSH, LQKENI. The CDR3 loop reads CASSPALEQPQHF. Here the CDR3 DNA reads TGTGCCAGCTCACCGGCCCTTGAGCAGCCCCAGCATTTT.

This chain uses TRBV28 with TRBJ1-2; no definite D call. The CDR3 is 16 residues long. The ends were cut back, 1 base at V and 0 bases at J, with 12 bases in the middle. Germline-derived CDR1 and CDR2 are MDHEN and SYDVKM. The CDR3: CASSLLENPANYGYTF. Written as DNA, the CDR3 is TGTGCCAGCAGTTTATTGGAGAATCCAGCTAACTATGGCTACACCTTC.

The chain joins TRBV20-1 to TRBJ2-1; D is unresolved. The V end lost 3 bases, the J end lost 0 bases, and 12 bases lay between the germline ends. CDR1 DFQATT and CDR2 SNEGSKA come from the germline V gene (reference sequence). CDR3 length: 15 residues. CDR3 in amino acids: CSASLSASSYNEQFF. The CDR3 DNA reads as TGCAGTGCTAGTTTGTCAGCAAGCTCCTACAATGAGCAGTTCTTC.

The chain has TRBV5-1 and TRBJ2-1; tentatively, D is TRBD2 (6 bases). The CDR3 has 18 amino acids. Germline CDR1 is SGHRS and CDR2 is YFSETQ. V was cut by 5 bases and J by 1 base, with 22 bases left in between. CDR3 amino acids: CASRGGGSGGPSYNEQFF. CDR3 nucleotide sequence: TGCGCCAGCAGGGGTGGAGGGTCTGGGGGACCTTCCTACAATGAGCAGTTCTTC. Variable domain in full (rest from reference TRBV5-1 and TRBJ2-1): KAGVTQTPRYLIKTRGQQVTLSCSPISGHRSVSWYQQTPGQGLQFLFEYFSETQRNKGNFPGRFSGRQFSNSRSEMNVSTLELGDSALYLCASRGGGSGGPSYNEQFFGPGTRLTVL.

This clone was counted only a few times. The chain is built from TRBV4-3 and TRBJ1-1; D gene uncertain. The germline V and J ends were trimmed by 0 bases and 1 base, with 6 bases remaining between them. This CDR3 spans 14 amino acids. In germline, CDR1 is LGHNA, CDR2 YSLEER. CDR3 in amino acids: CASSQDFANTEAFF. The CDR3, as DNA: TGCGCCAGCAGCCAAGATTTCGCGAACACTGAAGCTTTCTTT.

V and J are TRBV5-6 and TRBJ1-6; 9 bases align to TRBD1. V trimming: 4 bases; J trimming: 4 bases; junction bases outside the gene matches: 6. The CDR3 runs 16 residues. The germline CDR1 and CDR2 sequences are SGHDT and YYEEEE. CDR3 residues: CASSLAGTGYNSPLHF. The DNA for the CDR3 is TGTGCCAGCAGCCTAGCCGGGACAGGGTATAATTCACCCCTCCACTTT.

The chain is built from TRBV7-2 and TRBJ1-3, with TRBD1 matching 7 bases. This CDR3 contains 14 residues. Trimming removed 1 base from V and 8 bases from J; junction bases left unmatched: 5. CDR1 and CDR2 (germline): SGHTA, FQGNSA. CDR3 sequence reads: CASSLDRGGYTIYF. In DNA form, the CDR3 reads TGTGCCAGCAGCTTAGACAGGGGAGGATACACCATATATTTT.

The chain links TRBV7-2 to TRBJ2-5, with D perhaps being TRBD1 or TRBD2 (5 bases each). The germline V gene encodes CDR1 SGHTA and CDR2 FQGNSA. Trimming took off 3 bases at V and 4 bases at J, with 9 bases between the two ends. CDR3 length: 13 residues. CDR3 sequence: CASSFRAGETQYF. CDR3 in DNA: TGTGCCAGCAGCTTCAGGGCGGGAGAGACCCAGTACTTC.

V gene TRBV5-1 combines with J gene TRBJ2-7, with 7 bases aligning to TRBD2. V was clipped by 4 bases and J by 1 base; unmatched bases: 8. CDR3 length equals 15 residues. Germline V lookup: CDR1 SGHRS, CDR2 YFSETQ. The DNA of the CDR3 is TGCGCCAGCAGCCCCTCGGGTAGCGGGTCCTACGAGCAGTACTTC. Encoded protein: CASSPSGSGSYEQYF.

This clone was found once. V gene TRBV5-1 combines with J gene TRBJ1-1; 8 nucleotides agree with TRBD1. Germline CDR1 reads SGHRS; CDR2 reads YFSETQ. The length of the CDR3 is 15 residues. Trimming took 0 bases from V and 7 from J; bases not matched to a gene: 8. The CDR3 nucleotides read TGCGCCAGCAGCTTGGCCCAGGGGGCGGTCGGTGAAGCTTTCTTT. Its translation: CASSLAQGAVGEAFF.

This chain joins TRBV30 and TRBJ1-2; 7 nucleotides line up with TRBD1. The CDR3 sequence is 17 residues long. V shed 0 bases, J shed 2 bases, and the junction held 12 bases outside the gene matches. From germline, CDR1 is GTSNPN and CDR2 SVGIG (reference sequence). CDR3 nucleotide sequence: TGTGCCTGGAGTGTACAGAGGGGGCGCGGTGGGAACTATGGCTACACCTTC. Encoded protein: CAWSVQRGRGGNYGYTF.

This chain links TRBV29-1 with TRBJ1-2; D gene uncertain. V dropped 7 bases and J dropped 0 bases, with 15 bases sitting between them. Germline V gene data show CDR1 as SQVTM and CDR2 as ANQGSEA. This CDR3 has 14 residues. The CDR3 here is CSGGRPEANYGYTF. Written as DNA, the CDR3 is TGCAGCGGCGGTAGGCCGGAAGCTAACTATGGCTACACCTTC.

This clone was detected only a few times. The V call is TRBV27, the J call TRBJ1-1, with D hard to call. The CDR3 covers 14 residues. Deletions cut 4 bases from V and 1 base from J, with 10 bases between. Germline CDR1 MNHEY, CDR2 SMNVEV (reference sequence). The CDR3 region is CASSSSTRNTEAFF. The CDR3 bases are TGTGCCAGCAGTTCCAGTACAAGGAACACTGAAGCTTTCTTT.

This chain links TRBV3-1 (or the pseudogene TRBV3-2) with TRBJ1-1; 8 positions match TRBD1. Looked up from germline, CDR1 is LGHDT and CDR2 is YNNKEL (reference sequence). The CDR3 runs to 13 residues. V lost 7 bases and J lost 4; bases outside the gene matches: 5. The CDR3 spells CASNTGGLTEAFF. Here the CDR3 DNA reads TGTGCCAGCAACACAGGGGGGCTCACTGAAGCTTTCTTT.

J is TRBJ2-7 and V is TRBV5-1; 11 bases agree with TRBD2. Germline V gene lookup returns CDR1 SGHRS and CDR2 YFSETQ. V was pared by 2 bases and J by 1 base, with 5 bases of the junction left unmatched. The CDR3 runs 16 residues. The chain's CDR3 is CASSLLTSGSSYEQYF. DNA of the CDR3: TGCGCCAGCAGCTTACTTACTAGCGGGAGTTCCTACGAGCAGTACTTC. Full variable domain (rest looked up from reference TRBV5-1 and TRBJ2-7): KAGVTQTPRYLIKTRGQQVTLSCSPISGHRSVSWYQQTPGQGLQFLFEYFSETQRNKGNFPGRFSGRQFSNSRSEMNVSTLELGDSALYLCASSLLTSGSSYEQYFGPGTRLTVT.

The chain uses TRBV11-3 and TRBJ2-1; 8 bases line up with TRBD2. The junction had 10 bases not matched to a gene; V was cut back by 0 bases and J by 15 bases. CDR1 is SGHNT, CDR2 YENEEA, per germline. This CDR3 spans 14 amino acids. For the CDR3, the DNA is TGTGCCAGCAGCTTAGAAGCGGCTAGCGGGCGCCGGTTCTTC. Its protein product is CASSLEAASGRRFF. Looking up the rest from reference TRBV11-3 and TRBJ2-1 gives the full variable domain: EAGVVQSPRYKIIEKKQPVAFWCNPISGHNTLYWYLQNLGQGPELLIRYENEEAVDDSQLPKDRFSAERLKGVDSTLKIQPAELGDSAVYLCASSLEAASGRRFFGPGTRLTVL.

J is TRBJ1-3 and V is TRBV7-2, with 7 bases that match TRBD1. Germline CDR1 reads SGHTA; CDR2 reads FQGNSA. The trim removed 4 bases at V and 2 bases at J, leaving 8 bases unmatched. The CDR3 spans 16 residues. CDR3 loop: CASSYGQVGAGNTIYF. The CDR3 coding sequence is TGTGCCAGCAGCTACGGACAGGTCGGCGCTGGAAACACCATATATTTT.

This rearrangement joins TRBV7-2 to TRBJ2-3, with 7 bases matching TRBD2. The J segment lost 4 bases and the V segment lost 0 bases, leaving 7 bases of the junction unmatched. The CDR3 sequence is 16 residues long. Germline CDR1 and CDR2: SGHTA and FQGNSA. The CDR3 nucleotides read TGTGCCAGCAGCTTAGCGGGGACTAACCCCGCAGATACGCAGTATTTT. Amino acids: CASSLAGTNPADTQYF.

The chain is built from TRBV3-1 (or the pseudogene TRBV3-2) and TRBJ2-5; 14 bases map to TRBD2. The V and J ends lost 4 bases and 1 base, in that order; junction bases with no gene match: 11. Germline CDR1 LGHDT, CDR2 YNNKEL (reference sequence). The CDR3 has 19 residues. In DNA, the CDR3 is TGTGCCAGCAGCCGTAGGCGACTAGCGGGAGGGCCCCCCCAAGAGACCCAGTACTTC. Encoded protein: CASSRRRLAGGPPQETQYF.

V usage is TRBV27 and J usage is TRBJ1-4; 9 nucleotides align to TRBD1. V lost 5 bases, J lost 6 bases, and 7 bases stayed unmatched. This CDR3 contains 15 residues. Per the germline V gene, CDR1 is MNHEY and CDR2 is SMNVEV (reference sequence). The CDR3 spells CASSRTGGWDEKLFF. CDR3 in DNA: TGTGCCAGCAGTCGAACAGGGGGCTGGGATGAAAAACTGTTTTTT.

This chain links TRBV4-1 with TRBJ1-1; D is unresolved. Germline V gives CDR1 MGHRA, CDR2 YSYEKL. The CDR3 has 16 amino acids. Trimming removed 0 bases from V and 0 bases from J, with 11 bases in between. The CDR3, as DNA: TGCGCCAGCAGCCAAGAGAGGGTAGAGTTGAACACTGAAGCTTTCTTT. Protein: CASSQERVELNTEAFF.

The gene calls are TRBV28 and TRBJ2-7; maybe TRBD1 (6 bases). The germline CDR1 and CDR2 sequences are MDHEN and SYDVKM. The CDR3 consists of 17 residues. Trimming removed 2 bases at V and 2 bases at J, with 19 bases between. This chain's CDR3 is CASSLNDMGAWAYEQYF. The DNA of the CDR3 is TGTGCCAGCAGTTTAAATGACATGGGGGCTTGGGCCTACGAGCAGTACTTC.

The J gene is TRBJ1-5, the V gene TRBV6-1; D not resolved. The germline CDR1 and CDR2 sequences are MNHNS and SASEGT. V was shortened by 2 bases and J by 7 bases, with 18 bases between the two germline ends. The CDR3 sequence is 16 residues long. The CDR3 here is CASSERLGRRGQPQHF. The CDR3 nucleotides read TGTGCCAGCAGTGAAAGACTCGGCCGGCGAGGACAGCCCCAGCATTTT.